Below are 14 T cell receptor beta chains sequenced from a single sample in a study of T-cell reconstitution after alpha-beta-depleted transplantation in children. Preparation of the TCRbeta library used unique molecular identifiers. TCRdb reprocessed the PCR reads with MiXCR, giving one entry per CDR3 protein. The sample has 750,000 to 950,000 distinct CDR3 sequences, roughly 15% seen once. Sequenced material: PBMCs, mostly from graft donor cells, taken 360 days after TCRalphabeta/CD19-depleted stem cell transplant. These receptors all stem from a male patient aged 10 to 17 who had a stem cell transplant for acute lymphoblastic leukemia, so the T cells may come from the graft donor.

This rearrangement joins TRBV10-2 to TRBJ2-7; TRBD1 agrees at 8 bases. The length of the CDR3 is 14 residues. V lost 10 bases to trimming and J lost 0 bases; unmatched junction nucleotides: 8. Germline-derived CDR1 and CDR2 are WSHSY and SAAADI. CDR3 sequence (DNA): TGCGCCACCCTGGACAGGGCCTTCTCCTACGAGCAGTACTTC. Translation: CATLDRAFSYEQYF.

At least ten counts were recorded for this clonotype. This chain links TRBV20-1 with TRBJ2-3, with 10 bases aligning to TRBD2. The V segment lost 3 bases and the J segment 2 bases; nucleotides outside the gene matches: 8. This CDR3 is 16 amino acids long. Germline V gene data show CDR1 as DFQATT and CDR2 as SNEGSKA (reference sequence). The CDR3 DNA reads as TGCAGTGCTAGCGTTCGCCTAGCGGGAGCCACAGATACGCAGTATTTT. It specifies CSASVRLAGATDTQYF.

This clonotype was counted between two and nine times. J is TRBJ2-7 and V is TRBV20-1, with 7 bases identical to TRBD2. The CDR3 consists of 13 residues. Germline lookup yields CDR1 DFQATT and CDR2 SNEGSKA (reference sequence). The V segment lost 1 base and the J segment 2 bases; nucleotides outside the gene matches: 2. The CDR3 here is CSARAGRAYEQYF. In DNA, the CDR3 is TGCAGTGCTAGAGCAGGGAGGGCCTACGAGCAGTACTTC.

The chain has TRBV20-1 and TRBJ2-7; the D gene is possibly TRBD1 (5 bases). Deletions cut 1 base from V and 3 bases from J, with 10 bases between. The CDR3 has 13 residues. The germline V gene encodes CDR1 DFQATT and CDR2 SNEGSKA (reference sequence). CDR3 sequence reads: CSARGAGIYEQYF. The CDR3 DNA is TGCAGTGCTAGAGGGGCAGGGATCTACGAGCAGTACTTC.

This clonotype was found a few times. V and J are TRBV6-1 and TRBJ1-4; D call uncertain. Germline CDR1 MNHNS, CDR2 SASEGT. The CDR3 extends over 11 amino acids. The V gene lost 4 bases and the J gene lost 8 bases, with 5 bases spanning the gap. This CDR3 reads CASSVGEKLFF. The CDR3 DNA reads TGTGCCAGCAGTGTTGGAGAAAAACTGTTTTTT.

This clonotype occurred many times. The DNA of the CDR3 is TGCAGCGTTGAGGACAGGGCGAACACCGGGGAGCTGTTTTTT. Translating gives CSVEDRANTGELFF. The chain recombines TRBV29-1 with TRBJ2-2; 8 bases agree with TRBD1. CDR1 SQVTM and CDR2 ANQGSEA come from the germline V gene. This CDR3 comprises 14 residues. The V gene end was trimmed by 3 bases and the J gene end by 0 bases; junction bases not matched to a gene: 0.

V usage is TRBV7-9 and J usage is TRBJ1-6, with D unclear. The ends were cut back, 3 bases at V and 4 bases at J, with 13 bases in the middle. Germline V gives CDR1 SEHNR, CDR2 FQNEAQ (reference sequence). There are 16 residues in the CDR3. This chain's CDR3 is CASSFSTAAYNSPLHF. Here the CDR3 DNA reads TGTGCCAGCAGCTTTTCCACGGCAGCTTATAATTCACCCCTCCACTTT.

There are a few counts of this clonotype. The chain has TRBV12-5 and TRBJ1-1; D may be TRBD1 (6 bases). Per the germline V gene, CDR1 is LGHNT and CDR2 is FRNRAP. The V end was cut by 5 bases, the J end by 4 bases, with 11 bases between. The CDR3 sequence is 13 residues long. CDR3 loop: CASGPGAGTEAFF. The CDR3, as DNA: TGTGCTAGTGGTCCGGGGGCGGGCACTGAAGCTTTCTTT.

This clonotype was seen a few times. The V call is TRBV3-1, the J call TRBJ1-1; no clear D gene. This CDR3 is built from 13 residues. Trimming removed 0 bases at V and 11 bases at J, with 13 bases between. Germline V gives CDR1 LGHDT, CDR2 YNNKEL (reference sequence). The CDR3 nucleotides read TGTGCCAGCAGCCAAGATCGATCGGGGTGCGCTTTCTTT. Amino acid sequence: CASSQDRSGCAFF.

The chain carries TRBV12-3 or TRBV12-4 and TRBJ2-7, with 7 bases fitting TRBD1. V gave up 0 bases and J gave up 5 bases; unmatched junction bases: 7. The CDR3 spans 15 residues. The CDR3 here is CASSLAAGGRDEQYF. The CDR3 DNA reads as TGTGCCAGCAGTTTAGCGGCAGGGGGTAGGGACGAGCAGTACTTC.

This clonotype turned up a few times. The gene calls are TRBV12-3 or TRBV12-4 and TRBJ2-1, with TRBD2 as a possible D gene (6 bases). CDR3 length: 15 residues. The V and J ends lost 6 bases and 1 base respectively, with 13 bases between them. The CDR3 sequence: CASSYGSVSYNEQFF. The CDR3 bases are TGTGCCAGCAGCTACGGGAGTGTGTCCTACAATGAGCAGTTCTTC.

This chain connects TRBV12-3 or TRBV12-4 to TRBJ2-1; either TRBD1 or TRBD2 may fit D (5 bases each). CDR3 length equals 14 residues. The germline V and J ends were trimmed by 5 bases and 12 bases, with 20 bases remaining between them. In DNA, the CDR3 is TGTGCCAGCAGTCTACCACTCACTAGGGGTGGGCAGTTCTTC. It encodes CASSLPLTRGGQFF.

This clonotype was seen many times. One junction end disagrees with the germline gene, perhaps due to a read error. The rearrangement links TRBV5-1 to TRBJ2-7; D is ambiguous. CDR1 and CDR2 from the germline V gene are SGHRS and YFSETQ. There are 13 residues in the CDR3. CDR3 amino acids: CASSLGSTYEQYF. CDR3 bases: TGTGCCAGCAGTTTGGGCAGCACCTACGAGCAGTACTTC.

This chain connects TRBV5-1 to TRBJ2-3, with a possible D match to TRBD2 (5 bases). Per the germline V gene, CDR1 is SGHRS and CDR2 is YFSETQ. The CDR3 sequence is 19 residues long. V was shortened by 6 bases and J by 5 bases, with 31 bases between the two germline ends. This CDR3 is CASKNGQLPGSVIGDTQYF. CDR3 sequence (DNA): TGCGCCAGCAAAAATGGTCAATTGCCGGGAAGTGTGATAGGAGATACGCAGTATTTT. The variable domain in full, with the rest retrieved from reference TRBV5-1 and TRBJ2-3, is KAGVTQTPRYLIKTRGQQVTLSCSPISGHRSVSWYQQTPGQGLQFLFEYFSETQRNKGNFPGRFSGRQFSNSRSEMNVSTLELGDSALYLCASKNGQLPGSVIGDTQYFGPGTRLTVL.